The T cell receptor (beta chain) under discussion was sequenced for a study of cytomegalovirus exposure and HLA in healthy donors. Regarding the study as a whole: A missense variant in DCLRE1C was later tied to TCR beta V- and J-gene trimming. After further analysis at a later stage, 17,000 or so TCR beta sequences were associated with HLA alleles at 0.05 false discovery rate.

The PCR employed 60 Vbeta primers together with 13 Jbeta primers. Original methodology: As a later analysis found, there were 80 million or so unique TCR beta chains, of which some 10 million were shared. Measured with immunoSEQ multiplex PCR; TCRdb has only the in-frame clones, and not every one. For V, J and clone size, that table is used; D and trimming come from the DNA. The sample shows about 120,000 clones, less than 85% of them seen only once. V lost 6 bases to trimming and J lost 5 bases; unmatched junction nucleotides: 11. Germline CDR1 reads MDHEN; CDR2 reads SYDVKM. The CDR3 has 16 residues. As to this clone: Its antigen is as yet unknown.

V is TRBV28 and J is TRBJ2-5; TRBD1 matches at 11 bases. The material sequenced was PBMCs. The source is a man aged 50 to 60 in good health and CMV-seropositive. CDR3 nucleotides: TGTGCCAGCAGACCGGATCCGGGACAGGGGGGGGAGACCCAGTACTTC. Protein: CASRPDPGQGGETQYF.